The sequence of this TCR beta chain was determined in a study of blood T cell repertoires in COVID-19. About the research overall: T cells, B-cell-depleted T cells, or PBMCs provided the cDNA or gDNA that served as material.

With 3 bases clipped from V and 4 bases from J, the junction kept 11 bases outside the gene matches. Germline CDR1 and CDR2: SGHTA and FQGNSA. The CDR3 is 16 residues long. Methods used by the authors: Estimation of nucleated cell counts relied on the amplification of reference gene primers. Some clones are missing from TCRdb's copy, which holds only in-frame ones; the method was immunoSEQ multiplex PCR. The D gene and trimming were derived from the DNA, and the V and J assignments and clone size from that table. The table has fewer than 40,000 clones, roughly 88% seen once. This rearrangement joins TRBV7-2 to TRBJ2-7; 8 nucleotides match TRBD1. The sequence came from a man in his sixties with active COVID-19. What was sequenced was peripheral blood. CDR3 sequence reads: CASSFSGTGLSYEQYF. The CDR3, as DNA: TGTGCCAGCAGCTTCTCCGGGACAGGTCTTTCGTACGAGCAGTACTTC. The complete variable domain, with remaining parts taken from reference TRBV7-2 and TRBJ2-7, reads GAGVSQSPSNKVTEKGKDVELRCDPISGHTALYWYRQSLGQGLEFLIYFQGNSAPDKSGLPSDRFSAERTGGSVSTLTIQRTQQEDSAVYLCASSFSGTGLSYEQYFGPGTRLTVT.